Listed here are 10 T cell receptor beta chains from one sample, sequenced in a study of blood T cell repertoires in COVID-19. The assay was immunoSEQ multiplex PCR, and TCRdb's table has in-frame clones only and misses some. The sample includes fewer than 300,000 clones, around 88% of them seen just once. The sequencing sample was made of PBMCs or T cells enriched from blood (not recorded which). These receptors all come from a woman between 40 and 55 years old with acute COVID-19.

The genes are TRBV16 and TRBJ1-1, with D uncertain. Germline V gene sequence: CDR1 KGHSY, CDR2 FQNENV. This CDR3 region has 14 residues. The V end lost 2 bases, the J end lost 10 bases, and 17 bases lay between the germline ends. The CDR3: CASSQALFRAGAFF. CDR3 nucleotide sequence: TGTGCCAGCAGCCAAGCGTTGTTTCGGGCGGGAGCTTTCTTT.

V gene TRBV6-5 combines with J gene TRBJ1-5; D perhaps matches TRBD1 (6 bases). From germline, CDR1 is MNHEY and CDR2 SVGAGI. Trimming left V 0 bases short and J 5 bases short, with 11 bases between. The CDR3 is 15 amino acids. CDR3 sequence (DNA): TGTGCCAGCAGTTACTCCAGGGACACCGATCAGCCCCAGCATTTT. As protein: CASSYSRDTDQPQHF.

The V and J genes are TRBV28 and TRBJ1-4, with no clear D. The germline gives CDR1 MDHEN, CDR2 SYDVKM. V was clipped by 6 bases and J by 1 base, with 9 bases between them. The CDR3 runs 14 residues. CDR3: CASRVGRTNEKLFF. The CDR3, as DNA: TGTGCCAGCAGGGTCGGGAGAACTAATGAAAAACTGTTTTTT. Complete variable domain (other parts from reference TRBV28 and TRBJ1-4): DVKVTQSSRYLVKRTGEKVFLECVQDMDHENMFWYRQDPGLGLRLIYFSYDVKMKEKGDIPEGYSVSREKKERFSLILESASTNQTSMYLCASRVGRTNEKLFFGSGTQLSVL.

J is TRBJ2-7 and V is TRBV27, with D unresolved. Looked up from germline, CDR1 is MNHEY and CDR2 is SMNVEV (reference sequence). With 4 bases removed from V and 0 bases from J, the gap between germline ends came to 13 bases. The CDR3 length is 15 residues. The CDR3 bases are TGTGCCAGCAGTTCGTTAGTCATGAACTCCTACGAGCAGTACTTC. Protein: CASSSLVMNSYEQYF.

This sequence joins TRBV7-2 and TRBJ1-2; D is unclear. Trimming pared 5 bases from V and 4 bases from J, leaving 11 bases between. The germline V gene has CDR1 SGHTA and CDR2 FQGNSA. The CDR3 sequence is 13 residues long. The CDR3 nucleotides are TGTGCCAGCAGCGCGGGGTCGGGCTATGGCTACACCTTC. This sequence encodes CASSAGSGYGYTF.

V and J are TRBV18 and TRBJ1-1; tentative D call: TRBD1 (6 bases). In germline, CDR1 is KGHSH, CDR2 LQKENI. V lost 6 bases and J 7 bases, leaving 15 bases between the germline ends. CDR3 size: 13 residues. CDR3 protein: CASSTDSRNEAFF. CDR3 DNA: TGTGCCAGCTCGACGGACAGCCGAAATGAAGCTTTCTTT.

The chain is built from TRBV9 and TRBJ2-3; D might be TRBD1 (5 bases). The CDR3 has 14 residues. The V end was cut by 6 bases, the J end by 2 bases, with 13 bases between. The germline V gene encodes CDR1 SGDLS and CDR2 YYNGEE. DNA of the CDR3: TGTGCCAGCAACCGACAGATCCTCACAGATACGCAGTATTTT. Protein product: CASNRQILTDTQYF.

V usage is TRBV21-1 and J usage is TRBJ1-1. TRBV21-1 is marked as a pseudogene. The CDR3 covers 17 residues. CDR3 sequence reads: CASSLLCRTGTETEAFF. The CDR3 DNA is TGTGCCAGCAGCTTGCTCTGTCGGACCGGGACTGAGACTGAAGCTTTCTTT.

CDR3 protein: CASSLSSGSSYEQYF. The CDR3 DNA sequence: TGTGCCAGCAGCTTATCTAGCGGGAGCTCCTACGAGCAGTACTTC. J is TRBJ2-7 and V is TRBV7-2; TRBD2 agrees at 10 bases. V gave up 2 bases and J gave up 0 bases; unmatched junction bases: 1. Germline-derived CDR1 and CDR2 are SGHTA and FQGNSA. This CDR3 spans 15 amino acids.

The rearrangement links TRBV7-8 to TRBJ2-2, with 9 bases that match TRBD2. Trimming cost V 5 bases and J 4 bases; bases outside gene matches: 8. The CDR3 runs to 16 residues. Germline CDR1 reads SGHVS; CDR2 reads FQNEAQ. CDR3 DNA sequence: TGTGCCAGCAGCATCCTTAGCGGGAGAATCACCGGGGAGCTGTTTTTT. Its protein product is CASSILSGRITGELFF.